Reported below is one T cell receptor (beta chain). What it binds is unknown. The V end lost 4 bases, the J end lost 9 bases, and 14 bases lay between the germline ends. CDR3 length: 13 residues. Germline V CDR1 and CDR2: SGHTS, YDEGEE. The data are from a study of CD8 T cells in ankylosing spondylitis. Study outcomes and limitations: Some of the motif variants had earlier been found in reactive arthritis patients' fluid and blood. The study looked at matched synovial fluid samples from ankylosing spondylitis patients. Disease-linked clones were reported to be significantly enriched there. What appeared characteristic of ankylosing spondylitis blood was a TCR beta motif of fewer than ten highly homologous variants.

TCRdb recomputed calls from the 5' RACE reads with MiXCR, one row per CDR3 protein. The table lists some 220,000 distinct CDR3 sequences, about 6.7% of them singletons. The chain combines TRBV5-8 with TRBJ2-1; D perhaps matches TRBD2 (5 bases). The TCR originated in a male donor with ankylosing spondylitis. The specimen sequenced was blood, either unsorted or a sorted T cell fraction (not recorded which). In DNA, the CDR3 is TGTGCCAGCAGCGGCTCCCCCCGGGGTGAGCAGTTCTTC. Amino acid sequence: CASSGSPRGEQFF.